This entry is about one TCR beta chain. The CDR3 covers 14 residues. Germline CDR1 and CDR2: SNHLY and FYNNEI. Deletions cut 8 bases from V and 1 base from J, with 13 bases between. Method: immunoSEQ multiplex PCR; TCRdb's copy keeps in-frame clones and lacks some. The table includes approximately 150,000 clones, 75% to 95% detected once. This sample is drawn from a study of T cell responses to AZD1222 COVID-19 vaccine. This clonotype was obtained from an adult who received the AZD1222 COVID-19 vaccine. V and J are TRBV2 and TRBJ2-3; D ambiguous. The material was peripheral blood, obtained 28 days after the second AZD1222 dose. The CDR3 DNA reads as TGTGCCAGCCCAGGACCTATCGGCACAGATACGCAGTATTTT. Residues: CASPGPIGTDTQYF.